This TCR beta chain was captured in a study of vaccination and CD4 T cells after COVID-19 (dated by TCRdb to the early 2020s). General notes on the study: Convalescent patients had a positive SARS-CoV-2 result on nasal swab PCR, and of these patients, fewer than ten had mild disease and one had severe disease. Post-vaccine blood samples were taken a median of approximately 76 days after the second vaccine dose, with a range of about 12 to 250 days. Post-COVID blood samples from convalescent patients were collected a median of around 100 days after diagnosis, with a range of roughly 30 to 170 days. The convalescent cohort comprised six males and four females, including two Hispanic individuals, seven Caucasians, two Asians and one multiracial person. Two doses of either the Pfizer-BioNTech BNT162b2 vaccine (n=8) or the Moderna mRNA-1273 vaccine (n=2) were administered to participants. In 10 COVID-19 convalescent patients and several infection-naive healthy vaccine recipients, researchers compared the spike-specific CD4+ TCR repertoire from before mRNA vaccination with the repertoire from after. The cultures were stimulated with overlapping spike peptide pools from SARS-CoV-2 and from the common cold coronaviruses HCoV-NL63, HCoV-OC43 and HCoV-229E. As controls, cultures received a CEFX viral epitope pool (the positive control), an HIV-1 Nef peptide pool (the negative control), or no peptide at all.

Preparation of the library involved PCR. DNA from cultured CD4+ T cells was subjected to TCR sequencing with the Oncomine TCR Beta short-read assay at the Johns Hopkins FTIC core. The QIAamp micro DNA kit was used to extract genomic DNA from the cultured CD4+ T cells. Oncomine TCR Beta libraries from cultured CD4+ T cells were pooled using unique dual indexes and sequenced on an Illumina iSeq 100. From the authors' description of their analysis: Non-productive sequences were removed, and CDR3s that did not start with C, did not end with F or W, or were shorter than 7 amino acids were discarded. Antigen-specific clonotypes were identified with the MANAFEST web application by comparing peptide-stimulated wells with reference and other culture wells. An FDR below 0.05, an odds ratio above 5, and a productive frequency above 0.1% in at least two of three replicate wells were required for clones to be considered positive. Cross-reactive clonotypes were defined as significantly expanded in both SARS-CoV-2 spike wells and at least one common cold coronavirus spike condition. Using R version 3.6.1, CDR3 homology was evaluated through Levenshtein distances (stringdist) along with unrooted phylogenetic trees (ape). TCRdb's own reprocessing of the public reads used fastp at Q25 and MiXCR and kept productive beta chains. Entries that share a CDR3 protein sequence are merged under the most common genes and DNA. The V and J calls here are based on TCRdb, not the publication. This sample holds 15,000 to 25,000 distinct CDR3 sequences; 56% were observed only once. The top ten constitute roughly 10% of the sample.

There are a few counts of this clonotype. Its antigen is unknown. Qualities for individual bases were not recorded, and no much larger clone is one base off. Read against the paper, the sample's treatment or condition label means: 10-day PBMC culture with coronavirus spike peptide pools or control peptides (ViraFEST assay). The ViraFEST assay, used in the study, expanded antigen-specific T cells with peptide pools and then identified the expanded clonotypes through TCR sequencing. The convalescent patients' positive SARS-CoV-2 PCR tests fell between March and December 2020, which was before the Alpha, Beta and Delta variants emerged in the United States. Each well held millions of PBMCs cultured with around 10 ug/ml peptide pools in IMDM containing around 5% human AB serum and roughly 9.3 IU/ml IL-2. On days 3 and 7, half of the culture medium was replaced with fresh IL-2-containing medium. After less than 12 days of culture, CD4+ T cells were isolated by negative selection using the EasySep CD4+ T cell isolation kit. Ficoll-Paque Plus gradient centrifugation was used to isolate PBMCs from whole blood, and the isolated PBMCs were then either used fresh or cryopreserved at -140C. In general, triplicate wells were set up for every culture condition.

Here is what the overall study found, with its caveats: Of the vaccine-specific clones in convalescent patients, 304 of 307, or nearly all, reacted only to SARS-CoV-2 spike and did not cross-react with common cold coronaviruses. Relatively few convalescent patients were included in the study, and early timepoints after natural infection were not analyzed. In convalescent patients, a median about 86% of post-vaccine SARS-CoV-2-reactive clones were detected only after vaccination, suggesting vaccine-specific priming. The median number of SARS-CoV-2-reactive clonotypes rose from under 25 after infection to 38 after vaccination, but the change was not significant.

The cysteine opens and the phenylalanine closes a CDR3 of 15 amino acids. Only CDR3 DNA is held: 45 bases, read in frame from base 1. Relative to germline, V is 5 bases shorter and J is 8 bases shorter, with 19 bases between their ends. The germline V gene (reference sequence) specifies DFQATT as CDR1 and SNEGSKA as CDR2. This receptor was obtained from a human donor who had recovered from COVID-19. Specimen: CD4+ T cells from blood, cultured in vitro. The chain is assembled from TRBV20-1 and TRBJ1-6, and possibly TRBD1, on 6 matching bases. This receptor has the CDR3 CSAGRGDTDHSPLHF. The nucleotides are TGCAGTGCTGGCCGGGGGGACACGGATCATTCACCCCTCCACTTT.